This entry lists 23 T cell receptor beta chains sequenced from one sample in a study of T-cell memory formation after mild COVID-19. TCRdb analysed the 5' RACE reads with MiXCR anew, one entry per CDR3 protein. The sample gives 350,000 to 500,000 distinct CDR3 sequences, 20% to 30% of which show up once; under 15% is in the top ten. The sequenced sample consisted of PBMCs or a T cell subset sorted from them (not recorded which). These receptors were taken from an adult woman who had mild COVID-19 (a few samples of this study predate the infection). Cell type and time point are not known.

The chain joins TRBV7-3 to TRBJ2-5; no reliable D call. The CDR3 covers 14 residues. Germline V CDR1 and CDR2: SGHTA, FQGTGA. The ends were cut back, 2 bases at V and 1 base at J, with 8 bases in the middle. The CDR3 spells CASSLGPAQETQYF. The CDR3 nucleotides read TGTGCCAGCAGCTTAGGGCCAGCCCAAGAGACCCAGTACTTC.

This clonotype has at least ten counts. This chain uses TRBV6-2 or TRBV6-3 with TRBJ1-1, with D perhaps matching TRBD1 (6 bases). V was cut by 8 bases and J by 1 base, with 14 bases left in between. CDR3 size: 14 residues. The germline V gene encodes CDR1 MNHEY and CDR2 SVGEGT. This CDR3 is CASETGMKNTEAFF. CDR3 nucleotide sequence: TGTGCCAGCGAAACAGGGATGAAGAACACTGAAGCTTTCTTT.

Comment on this clonotype: Compared with germline, one end of the junction differs, possibly owing to a read error. This chain uses TRBV3-1 with TRBJ2-1; 10 nucleotides agree with TRBD2. The V gene's germline CDR1 is LGHDT and CDR2 YNNKEL (reference sequence). The CDR3 has 15 residues. CDR3 region: CASSPRTSGHNEKFF. As DNA, the CDR3 is TGTGCCAGCAGCCCCCGGACTAGCGGACATAATGAGAAGTTCTTC.

This clonotype turned up a few times. The chain combines TRBV3-1 with TRBJ2-7; 7 bases fit TRBD1. The V and J ends lost 4 bases and 0 bases, in that order; junction bases with no gene match: 18. In germline, CDR1 is LGHDT, CDR2 YNNKEL (reference sequence). The CDR3 contains 19 residues. CDR3 nucleotide sequence: TGTGCCAGCAGCCTACAAACCTTCAGGTCAGGGGGACCCTCCTACGAGCAGTACTTC. This encodes CASSLQTFRSGGPSYEQYF.

The chain recombines TRBV7-8 with TRBJ2-7; 9 positions agree with TRBD2. The ends lost 5 bases at V and 0 bases at J; junction bases unmatched: 5. The length of the CDR3 is 15 residues. The germline gives CDR1 SGHVS, CDR2 FQNEAQ. Written as DNA, the CDR3 is TGTGCCAGCAGCCCTGGGACTAGCCCCTCCTACGAGCAGTACTTC. Its translation: CASSPGTSPSYEQYF.

The rearrangement links TRBV30 to TRBJ1-2; D is unresolved. The CDR3 spans 13 residues. The germline gives CDR1 GTSNPN, CDR2 SVGIG (reference sequence). V shed 5 bases and J shed 3 bases, with 13 bases lying between them. The CDR3 DNA reads TGTGCCTGGCGACCGGAACTTGACTATGGCTACACCTTC. This gives the protein CAWRPELDYGYTF. The full variable domain, completed using reference TRBV30 and TRBJ1-2, is SQTIHQWPATLVQPVGSPLSLECTVEGTSNPNLYWYRQAAGRGLQLLFYSVGIGQISSEVPQNLSASRPQDRQFILSSKKLLLSDSGFYLCAWRPELDYGYTFGSGTRLTVV.

The chain employs TRBV6-2 or TRBV6-3 and TRBJ1-1; D gene uncertain. Trimming removed 7 bases from V and 3 bases from J, with 12 bases in between. The CDR3 is made up of 13 amino acids. Germline V lookup: CDR1 MNHEY, CDR2 SVGEGT. In DNA, the CDR3 is TGTGCCAGCACCGACTGGGAACACACTGAAGCTTTCTTT. This gives the protein CASTDWEHTEAFF.

CDR3 in amino acids: CSARDQKGVNEQFF. As DNA, the CDR3 is TGCAGTGCTAGAGATCAAAAAGGGGTCAATGAGCAGTTCTTC. V usage is TRBV20-1 and J usage is TRBJ2-1, with a possible D match to TRBD1 (5 bases). The CDR3 extends over 14 amino acids. Trimming cost V 0 bases and J 6 bases, with 12 bases left between them. Germline V gene lookup returns CDR1 DFQATT and CDR2 SNEGSKA (reference sequence).

This chain's CDR3 is CSAVDLGAYNEQFF. For the CDR3, the DNA is TGCAGTGCTGTAGACCTGGGGGCCTACAATGAGCAGTTCTTC. This rearrangement joins TRBV20-1 to TRBJ2-1, with D possibly being TRBD1 or TRBD2 (5 bases each). The CDR3 is made up of 14 amino acids. Germline loops: CDR1 DFQATT, CDR2 SNEGSKA (reference sequence). V lost 5 bases, J lost 2 bases, and 13 bases lay in between.

This clonotype was found a few times. The chain joins TRBV4-1 to TRBJ1-2; 9 bases map to TRBD1. With V trimmed by 1 base and J by 7 bases, 19 bases remained unmatched. Germline CDR1 reads MGHRA; CDR2 reads YSYEKL. The CDR3 contains 19 residues. The CDR3 nucleotides are TGCGCCAGCAGCCAAGGGCCGGCGACAGGGGGGATCAAGGGCTCTGGCTACACCTTC. Translated, it gives CASSQGPATGGIKGSGYTF.

This clonotype was detected a few times. The V and J genes are TRBV20-1 and TRBJ1-2; D unresolved. Germline V gives CDR1 DFQATT, CDR2 SNEGSKA (reference sequence). Trimming left V 3 bases short and J 8 bases short, with 13 bases between. This CDR3 has 12 residues. CDR3: CSARSSGPGYTF. In nucleotides, the CDR3 is TGCAGTGCTAGGTCTTCTGGGCCAGGCTACACCTTC.

The sample holds a few counts of this clonotype. The chain combines TRBV6-2 or TRBV6-3 with TRBJ2-7; D remains unclear. The length of the CDR3 is 12 residues. Germline CDR1 and CDR2: MNHEY and SVGEGT. Trimming cost V 7 bases and J 0 bases, with 7 bases left between them. The CDR3 bases are TGTGCCAGCAATGGCAACTCCTACGAGCAGTACTTC. Translation gives CASNGNSYEQYF.

J is TRBJ1-4 and V is TRBV25-1, with D possibly matching TRBD1 (6 bases). The germline V and J ends were trimmed by 7 bases and 7 bases, with 13 bases remaining between them. The CDR3 sequence is 13 residues long. Germline V gives CDR1 MGHDK, CDR2 SYGVNS. The CDR3 sequence is CASTGALGEKLFF. The CDR3 coding sequence is TGTGCCAGCACGGGGGCCTTAGGTGAAAAACTGTTTTTT.

This clonotype turned up a few times. The chain couples TRBV7-2 to TRBJ2-1; D may be TRBD1 (6 bases). Deletions cut 4 bases from V and 4 bases from J, with 11 bases between. Looked up from germline, CDR1 is SGHTA and CDR2 is FQGNSA. The CDR3 is 14 residues long. The CDR3: CASSSRDIYNEQFF. DNA for the CDR3: TGTGCCAGCAGCTCCCGGGACATTTACAATGAGCAGTTCTTC.

The chain has TRBV10-3 and TRBJ2-7; D is unclear. Germline V gene data show CDR1 as ENHRY and CDR2 as SYGVKD. The length of the CDR3 is 12 residues. V was shortened by 3 bases and J by 3 bases, with 6 bases between the two germline ends. This chain's CDR3 is CAISDFSYEQYF. The CDR3 bases are TGTGCCATCAGTGACTTCAGCTACGAGCAGTACTTC.

This chain uses TRBV7-8 with TRBJ2-1; 13 bases are a match to TRBD2. Germline CDR1 and CDR2: SGHVS and FQNEAQ. The CDR3 has 16 residues. Germline trimming cut 5 bases from V and 6 bases from J; bases unmatched to any gene: 7. Here the CDR3 DNA reads TGTGCCAGCAGCCCTTGGACTAGCGGGAGTGTCAATGAGCAGTTCTTC. Amino acids: CASSPWTSGSVNEQFF.

J is TRBJ1-2 and V is TRBV4-1; 8 bases fit TRBD1. CDR3 length equals 16 residues. V lost 1 base to trimming and J lost 5 bases; unmatched junction nucleotides: 9. Per the germline V gene, CDR1 is MGHRA and CDR2 is YSYEKL. DNA of the CDR3: TGCGCCAGCAGCCAAGTACTCAGGGGGCAGGGGTATGGCTACACCTTC. Its protein is CASSQVLRGQGYGYTF.

In its sample, this clonotype was seen once. The chain is built from TRBV19 and TRBJ1-2, with TRBD1 as a possible D gene (5 bases). The germline V gene has CDR1 LNHDA and CDR2 SQIVND (reference sequence). V dropped 9 bases and J dropped 4 bases, with 12 bases sitting between them. The CDR3 is 12 amino acids. The CDR3 nucleotides read TGTGCCAGCGGGGGTCCCCTCTATGGCTACACCTTC. Translating it yields CASGGPLYGYTF.

V usage is TRBV10-3 and J usage is TRBJ2-1, with 8 bases matching TRBD2. Unmatched junction bases numbered 12, after V lost 4 bases and J lost 7 bases. The germline CDR1 and CDR2 sequences are ENHRY and SYGVKD. The CDR3 has 16 amino acids. CDR3 protein: CAISAGVAGGPNEQFF. CDR3 coding DNA: TGTGCCATCAGTGCCGGGGTGGCGGGAGGCCCTAATGAGCAGTTCTTC.

The V and J genes are TRBV18 and TRBJ1-5; 7 bases are a match to TRBD1. From germline, CDR1 is KGHSH and CDR2 LQKENI. The junction had 8 bases not matched to a gene; V was cut back by 3 bases and J by 3 bases. This CDR3 is 16 amino acids long. CDR3 sequence (DNA): TGTGCCAGCTCACCGGCGGGACAGTCCCCCAATCAGCCCCAGCATTTT. Encoded protein: CASSPAGQSPNQPQHF.

This clonotype occurred a few times. The rearrangement links TRBV28 to TRBJ2-6, with TRBD1 matching 10 bases. The CDR3 sequence is 16 residues long. Germline CDR1 and CDR2: MDHEN and SYDVKM. Unmatched junction bases numbered 0, after V lost 4 bases and J lost 0 bases. CDR3 sequence reads: CASSWDRGSGANVLTF. CDR3 nucleotide sequence: TGTGCCAGCAGTTGGGACAGGGGCTCTGGGGCCAACGTCCTGACTTTC.

This clonotype was observed a handful of times. The chain carries TRBV4-1 and TRBJ2-3; D is unclear. V dropped 1 base and J dropped 0 bases, with 5 bases sitting between them. Per the germline V gene, CDR1 is MGHRA and CDR2 is YSYEKL. The CDR3 is 14 residues long. The CDR3 DNA is TGCGCCAGCAGCCAAGCAGCTAGCACAGATACGCAGTATTTT. It encodes CASSQAASTDTQYF.

The chain is built from TRBV5-1 and TRBJ2-1, with 9 bases fitting TRBD2. Germline V gene data show CDR1 as SGHRS and CDR2 as YFSETQ. The ends lost 4 bases at V and 5 bases at J; junction bases unmatched: 7. CDR3 length equals 15 residues. CDR3 region: CASSPGLAVNNEQFF. The CDR3 DNA reads as TGCGCCAGCAGCCCGGGACTAGCCGTCAACAATGAGCAGTTCTTC. Using reference TRBV5-1 and TRBJ2-1 for the parts outside the CDR3, the full variable domain is KAGVTQTPRYLIKTRGQQVTLSCSPISGHRSVSWYQQTPGQGLQFLFEYFSETQRNKGNFPGRFSGRQFSNSRSEMNVSTLELGDSALYLCASSPGLAVNNEQFFGPGTRLTVL.